The present T cell receptor beta chain was sequenced within a study of Tregs in tolerant kidney transplant recipients. Study overall: Mixed chimerism was transient after nonmyeloablative marrow transplants from related graft donors.

CD4+CD25+CD127- Tregs, CD4+CD25- non-Tregs, CD4 and CD8 cells were sorted. Unmatched junction bases numbered 6, after V lost 7 bases and J lost 4 bases. This CDR3 has 12 residues. The germline V gene encodes CDR1 SQVTM and CDR2 ANQGSEA. TCRdb keeps only in-frame clones here, not all; method: immunoSEQ multiplex PCR. Of about 110,000 clones listed, about 90% are singletons. Points on this clone: What it binds is not known.

Study observations and caveats: For some patients, primers changed over time, blocking nucleotide-level comparison. Findings come from small patient numbers and require larger validation.

The sample was CD4+ T cells from blood, taken before the transplant. V is TRBV29-1 and J is TRBJ1-2; TRBD1 matches at 7 bases. This receptor was taken from a human donor who received a combined kidney and bone marrow transplant. As DNA, the CDR3 is TGCAGCGCCGGAGGGGGCGGCTATGGCTACACCTTC. Amino acids: CSAGGGGYGYTF. The variable domain in full, with the rest retrieved from reference TRBV29-1 and TRBJ1-2, is SAVISQKPSRDICQRGTSLTIQCQVDSQVTMMFWYRQQPGQSLTLIATANQGSEATYESGFVIDKFPISRPNLTFSTLTVSNMSPEDSSIYLCSAGGGGYGYTFGSGTRLTVV.